This T cell receptor (beta chain) is drawn from a study of T cells in localized non-small cell lung cancer. In regard to this clone: Its antigen is not known.

This table comes from immunoSEQ multiplex PCR, and its TCRdb copy is limited to in-frame clones, with some not included. The sample contains 130,000 or so clones, more than 70% of which appear only once. Whole-study findings and limits: Appearances in adjacent lung were noted for a median 57 of the top 100 tumor clones.

Germline loops: CDR1 SGDLS, CDR2 YYNGEE. Trimming cost V 0 bases and J 0 bases, with 9 bases left between them. CDR3 size: 15 residues. The sequencing here drew on peripheral blood, taken before any cancer treatment. V is TRBV9 and J is TRBJ1-2; D uncertain. The clonotype originates from a female donor over 55 with stage I lung adenocarcinoma. CDR3 DNA: TGTGCCAGCAGCGTAGCCCCAGACCCTAACTATGGCTACACCTTC. This translates into CASSVAPDPNYGYTF.